This record concerns one T cell receptor beta chain sequence. Per the germline V gene, CDR1 is LNHDA and CDR2 is SQIVND (reference sequence). The CDR3 is 14 amino acids. J gave up 4 bases and V 3 bases, and 3 bases lay outside the gene matches. The source of the sample is a study of blood T cell repertoires in COVID-19. The repertoire was sequenced with immunoSEQ multiplex PCR; TCRdb's copy has only in-frame clones and lacks some. This table holds roughly 80,000 clones, approximately 89% found once. The rearrangement uses TRBV19 and TRBJ1-5, with TRBD1 matching 7 bases. The clonotype originates from a man in his fifties with active COVID-19. The sample consisted of peripheral blood. CDR3 DNA: TGTGCCAGTAGTATCCCCAGGGGGAATCAGCCCCAGCATTTT. Residues: CASSIPRGNQPQHF.